This is a list of T cell receptor beta chains from one sample in a study of blood T cell repertoires in COVID-19. Sequencing was performed with immunoSEQ multiplex PCR; in TCRdb, only in-frame clones are kept and a portion is missing. Seen here are fewer than 300,000 clones, less than 90% observed once, and the top ten hold about 14%. Specimen: peripheral blood. These receptors all come from a human donor in a cohort sampled during active COVID-19. The CDR3 runs from the conserved cysteine through the conserved F or W. D genes are given only for firm matches. Clone size, where shown, is once, few, many, or a class for clones that have expanded.

>TRBD2|TRBJ2-7|14|TRBV28|NA
CASRPMGGAYEQYF
TGTGCCAGCAGGCCTATGGGGGGGGCCTACGAGCAGTACTTC
>TRBD2|TRBJ2-5|16|TRBV18|NA
CASSPGLAGGRETQYF
TGTGCCAGCTCACCTGGACTAGCGGGAGGCAGAGAGACCCAGTACTTC
>TRBD2|TRBJ2-1|15|TRBV29-1|once
CSVEEAGGPFNEQFF
TGCAGCGTTGAAGAAGCGGGAGGGCCTTTTAATGAGCAGTTCTTC
>TRBD2|TRBJ2-2|14|TRBV27|NA
CASSPLAGSRELFF
TGTGCCAGCAGCCCGCTAGCGGGATCCCGGGAGCTGTTTTTT
>NA|TRBJ1-5|15|TRBV7-2|NA
CASSYQGNSNQPQHF
TGTGCCAGCAGCTACCAGGGAAACAGCAATCAGCCCCAGCATTTT
>NA|TRBJ2-2|15|TRBV6-5|NA
CASSLIQGNTGELFF
TGTGCCAGCAGCCTCATCCAGGGGAACACCGGGGAGCTGTTTTTT
>NA|TRBJ1-2|15|TRBV30|NA
CAWSVSGAASYGYTF
TGTGCCTGGAGTGTAAGTGGGGCAGCTAGCTATGGCTACACCTTC
>TRBD2|TRBJ2-1|16|TRBV9|NA
CASSVAPGGGDNEQFF
TGTGCCAGCAGCGTAGCCCCGGGAGGGGGGGACAATGAGCAGTTCTTC
>TRBD1|TRBJ2-1|17|TRBV7-2|few
CASSPAGTGGTHNEQFF
TGTGCCAGCAGCCCCGCCGGGACAGGGGGAACACACAATGAGCAGTTCTTC
>TRBD2|TRBJ2-7|15|TRBV27|NA
CASSSTSGTPYEQYF
TGTGCCAGCAGTTCGACTAGCGGAACCCCCTACGAGCAGTACTTC
>TRBD2|TRBJ2-1|16|TRBV18|few
CASSPLAGRSYNEQFF
TGTGCCAGCTCACCCCTAGCGGGTAGGTCCTACAATGAGCAGTTCTTC
>NA|TRBJ1-4|13|TRBV5-1|NA
CASSGVRDEKLFF
TGCGCCAGCAGCGGGGTGAGGGATGAAAAACTGTTTTTT
>NA|TRBJ2-7|14|TRBV5-1|NA
CASSLSGESYEQYF
TGCGCCAGCAGCTTATCAGGGGAGTCCTACGAGCAGTACTTC
>NA|TRBJ2-7|13|TRBV9|NA
CASSVDVSGSQYF
TGTGCCAGCAGCGTAGATGTTAGTGGTTCGCAGTACTTC
>TRBD1|TRBJ1-1|15|TRBV2|NA
CASSDRTGGWTEAFF
TGTGCCAGCAGTGATAGGACAGGGGGATGGACTGAAGCTTTCTTT
>TRBD2|TRBJ2-7|16|TRBV5-1|NA
CASSARLAGGPYEQYF
TGCGCCAGCAGCGCAAGACTAGCGGGAGGGCCCTACGAGCAGTACTTC
>NA|TRBJ1-1|15|TRBV6-5|NA
CASRYGGAENTEAFF
TGTGCCAGCAGATACGGGGGGGCGGAGAACACTGAAGCTTTCTTT
>NA|TRBJ2-1|15|TRBV19|NA
CASRALDAIYNEQFF
TGTGCCAGTAGAGCCCTTGATGCCATCTACAATGAGCAGTTCTTC
>TRBD2|TRBJ2-7|12|TRBV5-4|NA
CANSAGGSEQYF
TGTGCCAACTCAGCGGGAGGGTCCGAGCAGTACTTC
>NA|TRBJ2-3|11|TRBV12-3/TRBV12-4|NA
CASSLRETQYF
TGTGCCAGCAGTTTACGTGAGACGCAGTATTTT
>NA|TRBJ2-1|14|TRBV2|NA
CASSEEGGPNEQFF
TGTGCCAGCAGTGAAGAGGGGGGGCCCAATGAGCAGTTCTTC
>TRBD1|TRBJ2-7|15|TRBV7-9|few
CASSLLGQGEHEQYF
TGTGCCAGCAGCTTACTGGGACAGGGTGAGCACGAGCAGTACTTC
>NA|TRBJ2-3|13|TRBV5-8|NA
CASSLGSTDTQYF
TGTGCCAGCAGCTTGGGGTCAACTGATACGCAGTATTTT
>NA|TRBJ1-3|14|TRBV18|NA
CASSDRSSGNTIYF
TGTGCCAGCTCCGACAGGAGCTCTGGAAACACCATATATTTT